The 31 T cell receptor beta chains presented below share a single source sample, sequenced in a study of CD8+CD57+ T cells in acquired aplastic anemia. Sequencing involved patients with CD8+CD57+ cell expansion previously shown by flow cytometry. The study profiled TCR beta VDJ and CDR3 using genomic DNA as template. Via MiXCR, TCRdb re-called the reads, giving one row per CDR3 protein. This sample has roughly 190,000 distinct CDR3 sequences, with just under 50% found just once. Sequencing was carried out using sorted CD4+, CD8+, or CD8+CD57+ T cells (not recorded which) from PBMCs. The source is a human donor with aplastic anemia.

The chain carries TRBV20-1 and TRBJ2-7; 8 bases agree with TRBD2. V shed 3 bases, J shed 5 bases, and the junction held 12 bases outside the gene matches. Germline assignment: CDR1 DFQATT and CDR2 SNEGSKA (reference sequence). The CDR3 is made up of 15 amino acids. The CDR3, as DNA: TGCAGTGCTAGGTCCGGGGGAAGCGGGAGCCACGAGCAGTACTTC. Its protein is CSARSGGSGSHEQYF.

The CDR3 DNA reads TGCGCCAGCTCACCCAGCGGGAGGGATTACTCCTACGAGCAGTACTTC. As protein: CASSPSGRDYSYEQYF. The genes are TRBV10-1 and TRBJ2-7, with 10 positions matching TRBD2. The CDR3 spans 16 residues. The germline V gene encodes CDR1 WNHNN and CDR2 SYGVQD (reference sequence). After removal of 8 bases from V and 0 bases from J, the junction contained 10 bases not matched to a gene.

The V call is TRBV24-1, the J call TRBJ2-5; D might be TRBD1 (6 bases). The CDR3 has 16 amino acids. Germline V gene lookup returns CDR1 KGHDR and CDR2 SFDVKD. V lost 5 bases, J lost 5 bases, and 20 bases lay in between. The CDR3 region has the DNA TGTGCCACCAGTGGCCCCTCCTTGGGGGCTACGGAGACCCAGTACTTC. Protein sequence: CATSGPSLGATETQYF.

The chain couples TRBV2 to TRBJ2-1, with 16 bases aligning to TRBD2. After removal of 7 bases from V and 7 bases from J, the junction contained 7 bases not matched to a gene. From germline, CDR1 is SNHLY and CDR2 FYNNEI. The length of the CDR3 is 16 residues. DNA for the CDR3: TGTGCCAGCATGGGACTAGCGGGAGGGGAGGTGAATGAGCAGTTCTTC. Protein product: CASMGLAGGEVNEQFF.

CDR3 DNA sequence: TGTGCCAGCAGCTTACTCGTTCTTGGGGGCGGGAATGAAAAACTGTTTTTT. Translation: CASSLLVLGGGNEKLFF. This chain uses TRBV5-6 with TRBJ1-4, with a possible D match to TRBD1 (6 bases). The CDR3 covers 17 residues. Germline CDR1 is SGHDT and CDR2 is YYEEEE. V lost 2 bases to trimming and J lost 5 bases, with 19 bases between them.

In regard to this clonotype: A much larger clone lies one base from this, so it may be a read error. The chain recombines TRBV6-1 with TRBJ2-2, with D maybe TRBD1 (6 bases). The CDR3 totals 18 residues. Germline CDR1 MNHNS, CDR2 SASEGT. This CDR3 is CASSGRRGIPSNTGELSF. CDR3 coding DNA: TGTGCCAGCAGTGGGAGAAGGGGGATACCCTCGAACACCGGGGAGCTGTCTTTT.

This clonotype was counted between two and nine times. A junction end diverges from the germline sequence, so it may reflect a read error. The chain joins TRBV11-2 to TRBJ2-5; TRBD2 aligns across 10 bases. The CDR3 covers 17 residues. The germline V gene encodes CDR1 SGHAT and CDR2 FQNNGV. CDR3 in amino acids: CASSLRGSGRAEETQHF. In DNA form, the CDR3 reads TGTGCCAGCAGCTTAAGGGGGAGCGGGAGGGCGGAAGAGACCCAGCACTTC. The variable domain in full, with the rest retrieved from reference TRBV11-2 and TRBJ2-5, is EAGVAQSPRYKIIEKRQSVAFWCNPISGHATLYWYQQILGQGPKLLIQFQNNGVVDDSQLPKDRFSAERLKGVDSTLKIQPAKLEDSAVYLCASSLRGSGRAEETQHFGPGTRLLVL.

A word on this clonotype: Because the CDR3's place on the DNA is in doubt, the DNA is left out and the CDR3 is given as listed by TCRdb. V and J are TRBV7-5 and TRBJ1-4. TRBV7-5 represents a pseudogene. With termini counted, the CDR3 has 17 amino acids. The CDR3 loop reads CISVPEALGTTNEKLFF.

This clonotype was counted ten times or more. This rearrangement joins TRBV7-2 to TRBJ2-5; 7 bases map to TRBD2. With 1 base clipped from V and 5 bases from J, the junction kept 4 bases outside the gene matches. CDR3 size: 14 residues. Germline CDR1 reads SGHTA; CDR2 reads FQGNSA. The CDR3 region has the DNA TGTGCCAGCAGCTTAGGACTAGCTCAGGAGACCCAGTACTTC. It specifies CASSLGLAQETQYF.

Of note for this clonotype: Mismatch with germline at one junction end may stem from a read error. This chain uses TRBV7-9 with TRBJ2-1; the D gene is possibly TRBD2 (6 bases). The V gene's germline CDR1 is SEHNR and CDR2 FQNEAQ (reference sequence). The CDR3 extends over 13 amino acids. Written as DNA, the CDR3 is TGTGTCAGCAGTTCGCTAGCGTTGGGTGAGCAGTTCTTC. This translates into CVSSSLALGEQFF.

The chain recombines TRBV20-1 with TRBJ1-1; 7 nucleotides line up with TRBD1. Losses at the gene ends were 6 bases for V and 5 bases for J; bases not matched to a gene: 9. The CDR3 consists of 13 residues. Germline V lookup: CDR1 DFQATT, CDR2 SNEGSKA (reference sequence). CDR3 residues: CSAFLQGGTEAFF. The CDR3 DNA is TGCAGTGCATTCCTCCAGGGGGGGACTGAAGCTTTCTTT.

The chain recombines TRBV24-1 with TRBJ2-3, with D unclear. The V and J ends lost 0 bases and 0 bases respectively, with 6 bases between them. Germline V CDR1 and CDR2: KGHDR, SFDVKD. The CDR3 contains 15 residues. CDR3 DNA: TGTGCCACCAGTGATTTGACCGTTAGCACAGATACGCAGTATTTT. Translation gives CATSDLTVSTDTQYF.

The chain combines TRBV7-6 with TRBJ2-3; the D is unclear. This CDR3 is 12 amino acids long. The ends were cut back, 3 bases at V and 11 bases at J, with 12 bases in the middle. Germline V gene lookup returns CDR1 SGHVS and CDR2 FNYEAQ. The CDR3 protein is CASSFGVREQYF. As DNA, the CDR3 is TGTGCCAGCAGCTTTGGGGTCCGTGAGCAGTATTTT.

In its sample, this clonotype was seen many times. V is TRBV5-4 and J is TRBJ2-7; a possible D gene is TRBD2 (5 bases). Germline loops: CDR1 SGHNT, CDR2 YYREEE (reference sequence). Trimming left V 4 bases short and J 2 bases short, with 10 bases between. CDR3 length: 13 residues. The CDR3, as DNA: TGTGCCAGCAGCCACGGGGTCGCCTACGAGCAGTACTTC. Protein product: CASSHGVAYEQYF.

As concerns this clonotype: This sequence may be a read error, since a much larger clone differs from it by one base. The chain links TRBV10-3 to TRBJ1-2; D is ambiguous. V was clipped by 5 bases and J by 5 bases, with 15 bases between them. Germline V gene sequence: CDR1 ENHRY, CDR2 SYGVKD. The CDR3 has 14 residues. The CDR3 here is CAISTAPGTYGYTF. CDR3 nucleotides: TGTGCCATCAGTACCGCGCCGGGCACTTATGGCTACACCTTC.

This chain links TRBV29-1 with TRBJ2-3; TRBD2 agrees at 13 bases. J gave up 1 base and V 3 bases, and 4 bases lay outside the gene matches. The CDR3 is made up of 16 amino acids. Germline lookup yields CDR1 SQVTM and CDR2 ANQGSEA. CDR3 protein: CSVEGGTSGGTDTQYF. CDR3 nucleotide sequence: TGCAGCGTTGAGGGGGGGACTAGCGGGGGCACAGATACGCAGTATTTT.

In this sample, this clonotype turned up many times. The chain links TRBV7-9 to TRBJ2-3; D possibly corresponds to TRBD1 (5 bases). Trimming cost V 4 bases and J 9 bases, with 11 bases left between them. The CDR3 runs 12 residues. CDR1 and CDR2 (germline): SEHNR, FQNEAQ (reference sequence). Here the CDR3 DNA reads TGTGCCAGCAGCTCTCAGGGTAGGACGCAGTATTTT. As protein: CASSSQGRTQYF.

This clonotype has a handful of counts. The rearrangement joins TRBV30 to TRBJ2-2; 7 nucleotides align to TRBD2. The CDR3 loop spans 15 amino acids. J was trimmed by 7 bases and V by 1 base; bases with no gene match: 9. Germline lookup yields CDR1 GTSNPN and CDR2 SVGIG (reference sequence). CDR3: CAWSEGGRAFGELFF. The CDR3 DNA sequence: TGTGCCTGGAGTGAAGGTGGGAGGGCCTTCGGGGAGCTGTTTTTT.

Comments on this clonotype: A much larger clone differs by one base, so this may be a read error. The CDR3 does not end in the conserved phenylalanine or tryptophan, so this is likely a read error. The gene calls are TRBV12-3 or TRBV12-4 and TRBJ2-2; D possibly corresponds to TRBD1 (6 bases). This CDR3 spans 14 amino acids. Trimming shortened V by 5 bases and J by 4 bases, and 11 bases separated the two germline ends. CDR3 in amino acids: CASSPRGSTGELFL. Here the CDR3 DNA reads TGTGCCAGCAGTCCCAGGGGATCCACCGGGGAGCTGTTTCTT.

The rearrangement links TRBV20-1 to TRBJ2-1; 8 positions match TRBD2. CDR1 and CDR2 from the germline V gene are DFQATT and SNEGSKA (reference sequence). This CDR3 comprises 15 residues. Losses at the gene ends were 2 bases for V and 3 bases for J; bases not matched to a gene: 6. The chain's CDR3 is CSARSGGKFYNEQFF. In nucleotides, the CDR3 is TGCAGTGCTAGAAGCGGGGGCAAGTTCTACAATGAGCAGTTCTTC.

The sample holds many counts of this clonotype. J is TRBJ2-6 and V is TRBV4-2; unclear D gene. This CDR3 is built from 17 residues. Germline-derived CDR1 and CDR2 are LGHNA and YNFKEQ. V dropped 0 bases and J dropped 0 bases, with 9 bases sitting between them. The CDR3 loop is CASSQELAGSGANVLTF. DNA for the CDR3: TGTGCCAGCAGCCAAGAGCTCGCCGGCTCTGGGGCCAACGTCCTGACTTTC.

This clonotype was seen many times. This chain links TRBV5-1 with TRBJ2-2; D unclear. V was cut by 4 bases and J by 4 bases, with 11 bases left in between. This CDR3 has 14 residues. Germline values: CDR1 SGHRS, CDR2 YFSETQ. CDR3 bases: TGCGCCAGCAGCCTGGTTTCGGGCACCGGGGAGCTGTTTTTT. It encodes CASSLVSGTGELFF.

On this clonotype: At one end, the junction sequence differs from germline, possibly due to a read error. The V gene is TRBV10-3, the J gene TRBJ1-3, with 8 positions matching TRBD1. CDR3 length equals 13 residues. Germline CDR1 and CDR2: ENHRY and SYGVKD. CDR3 sequence: CAITEGTGQLPYF. In DNA, the CDR3 is TGTGCCATCACTGAGGGGACAGGTCAATTACCATATTTT.

This chain joins TRBV19 and TRBJ2-7; D possibly corresponds to TRBD2 (6 bases). The V gene's germline CDR1 is LNHDA and CDR2 SQIVND (reference sequence). The CDR3 is made up of 14 amino acids. Trimming left V 4 bases short and J 3 bases short, with 13 bases between. The CDR3 protein is CASSNFGGGYEQYF. The CDR3 DNA is TGTGCCAGTAGTAATTTCGGGGGTGGCTACGAGCAGTACTTC.

In its sample, this clonotype was seen many times. As DNA, the CDR3 is TGTGCCAGTAGCCGCGACAGGGGAACCCAAGAGACCCAGTACTTC. Its translation is CASSRDRGTQETQYF. The chain recombines TRBV19 with TRBJ2-5; 8 bases are a match to TRBD1. Per the germline V gene, CDR1 is LNHDA and CDR2 is SQIVND (reference sequence). This CDR3 has 15 amino acids. J lost 1 base, V lost 6 bases, and 7 bases had no gene match.

The rearrangement links TRBV6-5 to TRBJ1-1; TRBD1 matches at 7 bases. Germline CDR1 reads MNHEY; CDR2 reads SVGAGI. This CDR3 has 16 amino acids. Trimming took 0 bases from V and 4 from J; bases not matched to a gene: 8. The CDR3 loop reads CASSYSAVTGLTEAFF. The CDR3 DNA follows: TGTGCCAGCAGTTACTCGGCCGTGACAGGGCTCACTGAAGCTTTCTTT.

The rearrangement uses TRBV11-3 and TRBJ2-5; TRBD2 aligns across 9 bases. Germline CDR1 and CDR2: SGHNT and YENEEA. The CDR3 consists of 17 residues. Trimming took 3 bases from V and 4 from J; bases not matched to a gene: 12. DNA of the CDR3: TGTGCCAGCAGCTTCGTCCTTAGCGGGAGCGAACGAGAGACCCAGTACTTC. It is translated as CASSFVLSGSERETQYF.

This chain connects TRBV9 to TRBJ1-2; no definite D call. This CDR3 region has 13 residues. The ends were cut back, 4 bases at V and 7 bases at J, with 14 bases in the middle. The germline gives CDR1 SGDLS, CDR2 YYNGEE. As DNA, the CDR3 is TGTGCCAGCAGCTCCAGCGGGAGTAGTGGCTACACCTTC. Translated: CASSSSGSSGYTF.

This sequence joins TRBV7-8 and TRBJ1-1; D unresolved. Germline V gene sequence: CDR1 SGHVS, CDR2 FQNEAQ. The germline V and J ends were trimmed by 8 bases and 1 base, with 11 bases remaining between them. CDR3 length: 13 amino acids. The CDR3 bases are TGTGCCAGCCGCCCGGTAAGGAACACTGAAGCTTTCTTT. This encodes CASRPVRNTEAFF.

V and J are TRBV5-1 and TRBJ1-1; D remains unclear. CDR1 SGHRS and CDR2 YFSETQ come from the germline V gene. The CDR3 has 16 amino acids. Between the trimmed V and J ends, which lost 3 bases and 1 base, there was a span of 16 bases. CDR3: CASSSVLGSPNTEAFF. The CDR3 bases are TGCGCCAGCAGCTCGGTATTAGGGTCCCCGAACACTGAAGCTTTCTTT.

This chain uses TRBV11-2 with TRBJ2-3; 14 positions agree with TRBD2. V shed 2 bases and J 2 bases; nucleotides not matched to a gene: 3. Looked up from germline, CDR1 is SGHAT and CDR2 is FQNNGV. CDR3 size: 17 residues. The CDR3 region is CASSLLGLAGATDTQYF. The DNA of the CDR3 is TGTGCCAGCAGCTTATTGGGACTAGCGGGAGCCACAGATACGCAGTATTTT.